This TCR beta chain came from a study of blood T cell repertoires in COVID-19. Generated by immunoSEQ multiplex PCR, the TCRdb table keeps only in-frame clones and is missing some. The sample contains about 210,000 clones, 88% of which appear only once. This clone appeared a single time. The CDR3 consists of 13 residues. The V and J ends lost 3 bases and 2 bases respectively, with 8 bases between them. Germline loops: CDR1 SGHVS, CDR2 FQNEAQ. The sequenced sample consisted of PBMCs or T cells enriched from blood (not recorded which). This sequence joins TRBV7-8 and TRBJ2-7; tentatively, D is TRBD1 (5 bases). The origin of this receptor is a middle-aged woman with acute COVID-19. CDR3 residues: CASSFKGTYEQYV. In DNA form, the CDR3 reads TGTGCCAGCAGCTTCAAGGGGACCTACGAGCAGTACGTC.